These T cell receptor beta chains were read from a single sample in a study of low-dose radiotherapy and immunotherapy resistance in tumors. TCRdb re-analysed the reads in MiXCR, keeping a single row per CDR3 protein. This sample has over 65,000 distinct CDR3 sequences, with 15% to 20% found just once. Material: PBMCs, obtained before treatment. Receptors were obtained from a male donor with prostate cancer. Both conserved end residues are part of each CDR3. A D gene is named only where the DNA matches it firmly. For some rows the clone size is stated as once, few or many, or as a class when expanded; others skip it.

v_gene: TRBV11-2
d_gene: TRBD1
abundance: many
j_gene: TRBJ1-1
CDR3aa: CASSLRTGTTEAFF
CDR3nt: TGTGCCAGCAGCTTAAGGACAGGGACCACTGAAGCTTTCTTT

v_gene: TRBV6-2/TRBV6-3
d_gene: -
abundance: many
j_gene: TRBJ2-7
CDR3aa: CASRSGQRNEQYF
CDR3nt: TGTGCCAGCAGATCCGGACAGCGAAACGAGCAGTACTTC

v_gene: TRBV5-6
d_gene: -
abundance: -
j_gene: TRBJ2-2
CDR3aa: CASSLGRTQNTGELFFF
CDR3nt: -

v_gene: TRBV20-1
d_gene: -
abundance: few
j_gene: TRBJ1-1
CDR3aa: CSATPARTANTEAFF
CDR3nt: TGCAGTGCCACCCCGGCGAGGACGGCGAACACTGAAGCTTTCTTT

v_gene: TRBV29-1
d_gene: -
abundance: many
j_gene: TRBJ2-3
CDR3aa: CSVRVPGPDTQYF
CDR3nt: TGCAGCGTTCGGGTGCCGGGGCCAGATACGCAGTATTTT

v_gene: TRBV27
d_gene: -
abundance: many
j_gene: TRBJ2-1
CDR3aa: CASTPSTRIYNEQFF
CDR3nt: TGTGCCAGCACCCCCTCCACTAGGATCTACAATGAGCAGTTCTTC

v_gene: TRBV29-1
d_gene: -
abundance: many
j_gene: TRBJ1-1
CDR3aa: CSVGRGGRLNTEAFF
CDR3nt: TGCAGCGTCGGAAGGGGGGGACGCCTGAACACTGAAGCTTTCTTT

v_gene: TRBV14
d_gene: -
abundance: many
j_gene: TRBJ2-1
CDR3aa: CASSQVLAVYNEQFF
CDR3nt: TGTGCCAGCAGCCAAGTATTAGCGGTTTACAATGAGCAGTTCTTC

v_gene: TRBV14
d_gene: -
abundance: many
j_gene: TRBJ2-3
CDR3aa: CASSQAEGLPTDTQYF
CDR3nt: TGTGCCAGCAGCCAAGCAGAGGGCTTACCTACAGATACGCAGTATTTT

v_gene: TRBV21-1
d_gene: -
abundance: many
j_gene: TRBJ2-6
CDR3aa: CASSYRGNSGANVLTF
CDR3nt: TGTGCCAGCAGCTACAGGGGAAACTCTGGGGCCAACGTCCTGACTTTC

v_gene: TRBV19
d_gene: TRBD2
abundance: many
j_gene: TRBJ2-1
CDR3aa: CASSQAGGSNEQFF
CDR3nt: TGTGCCAGTAGCCAAGCGGGGGGGTCAAATGAGCAGTTCTTC

v_gene: TRBV18
d_gene: -
abundance: once
j_gene: TRBJ2-3
CDR3aa: CASSPGAASTDTQYF
CDR3nt: TGTGCCAGCTCACCCGGAGCGGCTAGCACAGATACGCAGTATTTT

v_gene: TRBV20-1
d_gene: TRBD1
abundance: -
j_gene: TRBJ2-7
CDR3aa: CSARSPRDREFEQYF
CDR3nt: TGCAGTGCTAGATCCCCCCGGGACAGGGAATTCGAGCAGTACTTC

v_gene: TRBV11-2
d_gene: TRBD1
abundance: many
j_gene: TRBJ2-1
CDR3aa: CASSPTGSSYNEQFF
CDR3nt: TGTGCCAGCAGCCCGACAGGGAGCTCCTACAATGAGCAGTTCTTC

v_gene: TRBV20-1
d_gene: TRBD2
abundance: many
j_gene: TRBJ2-1
CDR3aa: CSARDLSGGKYNEQFF
CDR3nt: TGCAGTGCTAGAGATCTCTCGGGGGGGAAATACAATGAGCAGTTCTTC

v_gene: TRBV15
d_gene: TRBD1
abundance: many
j_gene: TRBJ2-7
CDR3aa: CATSRDRGRVEQYF
CDR3nt: TGTGCCACCAGCAGAGACAGGGGGCGCGTCGAGCAGTACTTC

v_gene: TRBV12-3/TRBV12-4
d_gene: -
abundance: few
j_gene: TRBJ2-7
CDR3aa: CASSPDREQYF
CDR3nt: TGTGCCAGCAGTCCCGACCGAGAACAGTACTTC

v_gene: TRBV30
d_gene: TRBD2
abundance: many
j_gene: TRBJ2-7
CDR3aa: CAWSGLAGYYEQYF
CDR3nt: TGTGCCTGGAGTGGACTAGCGGGGTACTACGAGCAGTACTTC

v_gene: TRBV7-9
d_gene: -
abundance: many
j_gene: TRBJ1-1
CDR3aa: CASSLGLGARTEAFF
CDR3nt: TGTGCCAGCAGCTTAGGGCTAGGGGCCCGCACTGAAGCTTTCTTT

v_gene: TRBV20-1
d_gene: -
abundance: many
j_gene: TRBJ1-2
CDR3aa: CSAKEGPGGGYTF
CDR3nt: TGCAGTGCTAAAGAAGGACCGGGTGGGGGCTACACCTTC

v_gene: TRBV4-2
d_gene: -
abundance: -
j_gene: TRBJ2-2
CDR3aa: CASSQAPLGRVRGELFF
CDR3nt: TGTGCCAGCAGCCAAGCTCCTCTGGGCAGGGTGCGCGGGGAGCTGTTTTTT

v_gene: TRBV24-1
d_gene: -
abundance: many
j_gene: TRBJ1-2
CDR3aa: CATSDGPFLGYTF
CDR3nt: TGTGCCACCAGTGATGGACCGTTTTTAGGCTACACCTTC

v_gene: TRBV10-2
d_gene: -
abundance: -
j_gene: TRBJ2-5
CDR3aa: CASSEDRVEETQYF
CDR3nt: TGCGCCAGCAGTGAGGATCGGGTAGAAGAGACCCAGTACTTC

v_gene: TRBV5-1
d_gene: -
abundance: many
j_gene: TRBJ2-3
CDR3aa: CASSLGEETDTQYF
CDR3nt: TGCGCCAGCAGCTTGGGGGAGGAGACAGATACGCAGTATTTT

v_gene: TRBV4-1
d_gene: -
abundance: few
j_gene: TRBJ1-5
CDR3aa: CASSQGQTNQPQHF
CDR3nt: TGCGCCAGCAGCCAAGGACAGACGAATCAGCCCCAGCATTTT

v_gene: TRBV20-1
d_gene: TRBD2
abundance: many
j_gene: TRBJ2-7
CDR3aa: CSARSSGGYEQYF
CDR3nt: TGCAGTGCTAGATCTAGCGGGGGCTACGAGCAGTACTTC

v_gene: TRBV12-3/TRBV12-4
d_gene: -
abundance: many
j_gene: TRBJ2-7
CDR3aa: CASSFDDPYEQYF
CDR3nt: TGTGCCAGCAGTTTTGACGATCCCTACGAGCAGTACTTC